This T cell receptor beta chain was identified in a study of long-term antiretroviral therapy in people with HIV. The CDR3 is 18 amino acids. In germline, CDR1 is ENHRY, CDR2 SYGVKD. After removal of 2 bases from V and 5 bases from J, the junction contained 9 bases not matched to a gene. Version v3.0 of the immunoSEQ assay was performed at survey level. Repertoires were generated with immunoSEQ multiplex PCR, while TCRdb's copy carries only in-frame clones and drops some. The sample lists 23,000 or so clones; under 85% were seen once. This sequence originates from a man aged 50 to 59 with HIV. The source was unsorted PBMCs, collected 0.4 years after starting antiretroviral therapy. The chain combines TRBV10-3 with TRBJ2-5, with 15 bases lining up with TRBD2. The CDR3 spells CAISEGLAGGPIRETQYF. CDR3 DNA: TGTGCCATCAGTGAGGGACTAGCGGGGGGGCCTATCCGGGAGACCCAGTACTTC.